One and the same sample provided the 26 T cell receptor beta chains below, sequenced in a study of post-analysis software for immune sequencing data. Overall study findings and caveats: The study found TRBV5-6, TRBV5-1 and TRBV20-1 among about 5 TRBV segments more frequent in patients than controls.

Presence of unique molecular identifiers characterized the TCR beta cDNA libraries. MiXCR, run by TCRdb on the PCR reads, gives a single entry per CDR3 protein. The sample consists of fewer than 700,000 distinct CDR3 sequences, roughly 46% of them appearing once. What these receptors recognize is not known. Sequencing input: blood. These receptors all stem from a girl under 18 with multiple sclerosis.

This clonotype has only a few counts. In DNA form, the CDR3 reads TGTGCCAGCAGCATCGGGACTTGGAACTATGGCTACACCTTC. This codes for CASSIGTWNYGYTF. The chain has TRBV7-2 and TRBJ1-2, with D possibly being TRBD1 (5 bases). This CDR3 is 14 amino acids long. The germline gives CDR1 SGHTA, CDR2 FQGNSA. V was clipped by 5 bases and J by 2 bases, with 12 bases between them.

This chain connects TRBV6-5 to TRBJ2-1, with 7 positions matching TRBD1. The CDR3 covers 15 residues. V was pared by 5 bases and J by 6 bases, with 10 bases of the junction left unmatched. Germline values: CDR1 MNHEY, CDR2 SVGAGI. The CDR3 bases are TGTGCCAGCAGTAGACAGGGCAGGAACAGCAATGAGCAGTTCTTC. Protein: CASSRQGRNSNEQFF.

The V call is TRBV6-6, the J call TRBJ2-5, with 10 bases matching TRBD1. There are 15 residues in the CDR3. The germline gives CDR1 MNHNY, CDR2 SVGAGI (reference sequence). V was pared by 5 bases and J by 5 bases, with 8 bases of the junction left unmatched. CDR3 in DNA: TGTGCCAGCAGTCGACAGGGGGCAGGTTGGGAGACCCAGTACTTC. It is translated as CASSRQGAGWETQYF.

The V and J genes are TRBV7-3 and TRBJ1-1; D gene uncertain. Trimming cost V 5 bases and J 7 bases, with 23 bases left between them. The germline gives CDR1 SGHTA, CDR2 FQGTGA. This CDR3 spans 16 amino acids. The CDR3 nucleotides are TGTGCCAGCAGCCTCACTGCGAGGGCCCCTGCCAATGAAGCTTTCTTT. Translation: CASSLTARAPANEAFF.

The chain links TRBV21-1 to TRBJ1-4; the table's D gene call, TRBD1, was not cross checked with the DNA. TRBV21-1 is recorded as a pseudogene. CDR3 size: 16 residues. The CDR3 DNA follows: TGTGCCAGCAGCAATGACAGGGGGCGCGCGGATGAAAAACTGTTTTTT. This sequence encodes CASSNDRGRADEKLFF.

As to this clonotype: A much larger clone sits a single nucleotide away, making a read error possible. The rearrangement uses TRBV29-1 and TRBJ2-4, with D uncertain. The CDR3 totals 13 residues. Looked up from germline, CDR1 is SQVTM and CDR2 is ANQGSEA. Trimming took off 5 bases at V and 1 base at J, with 9 bases between the two ends. The CDR3 here is CSVKLGAKNIQYF. CDR3 DNA sequence: TGCAGCGTTAAGCTGGGGGCCAAAAACATTCAGTACTTC.

This clonotype has just a few counts. J is TRBJ2-7 and V is TRBV7-9; D remains ambiguous. CDR3 length equals 14 residues. V was cut by 1 base and J by 3 bases, with 10 bases left in between. Germline V gene data show CDR1 as SEHNR and CDR2 as FQNEAQ (reference sequence). The CDR3 DNA is TGTGCCAGCAGCTTAGGATCCCAGTTCTACGAGCAGTACTTC. Its translation: CASSLGSQFYEQYF.

The sample holds a few counts of this clonotype. The genes are TRBV5-1 and TRBJ2-1; 12 positions match TRBD2. Germline V CDR1 and CDR2: SGHRS, YFSETQ. There are 16 residues in the CDR3. Trimming removed 0 bases from V and 4 bases from J; junction bases left unmatched: 2. The CDR3 sequence is CASSLVTSGSYNEQFF. CDR3 DNA: TGCGCCAGCAGCTTGGTGACTAGCGGGAGTTACAATGAGCAGTTCTTC.

The chain has TRBV20-1 and TRBJ2-4; D gene ambiguous. V lost 0 bases, J lost 4 bases, and 7 bases lay in between. The CDR3 is 13 residues long. CDR1 and CDR2 (germline): DFQATT, SNEGSKA (reference sequence). The CDR3 loop is CSAREGNKNIQYF. CDR3 sequence (DNA): TGCAGTGCTAGAGAGGGTAATAAAAACATTCAGTACTTC.

This clonotype has only a few counts. The CDR3, as DNA: TGTGCCAGCTCGACCGGGCCCCCGGGGGGATACGAGCAGTACTTC. Translating gives CASSTGPPGGYEQYF. The J gene is TRBJ2-7, the V gene TRBV12-3 or TRBV12-4; the match to TRBD2 covers 7 bases. V trimming: 8 bases; J trimming: 4 bases; junction bases outside the gene matches: 14. The CDR3 sequence is 15 residues long.

In its sample, this clonotype was seen a few times. This sequence joins TRBV20-1 and TRBJ1-5; possible D gene TRBD1, 6 bases. Deletions cut 3 bases from V and 3 bases from J, with 9 bases between. CDR3 length: 13 amino acids. CDR1 is DFQATT and CDR2 is SNEGSKA in the germline V gene (reference sequence). This chain's CDR3 is CSARRGNNQPQHF. CDR3 DNA sequence: TGCAGTGCTAGGAGGGGGAACAATCAGCCCCAGCATTTT.

CDR3 amino acids: CASSLLGTGVNTEAFF. The CDR3 coding sequence is TGCGCCAGCAGCTTGCTTGGGACGGGTGTCAACACTGAAGCTTTCTTT. The rearrangement links TRBV5-1 to TRBJ1-1, with a tentative D call TRBD1 (5 bases). Germline V gene data show CDR1 as SGHRS and CDR2 as YFSETQ. Deletions cut 1 base from V and 2 bases from J, with 15 bases between. This CDR3 is built from 16 residues.

This chain links TRBV12-3 or TRBV12-4 with TRBJ2-1, with D perhaps matching TRBD1 or TRBD2 (5 bases each). The CDR3 runs 11 residues. V was cut by 7 bases and J by 9 bases, with 10 bases left in between. CDR3 in DNA: TGTGCCAGCACCCCCGGGACTGAGCAGTTCTTC. Protein sequence: CASTPGTEQFF.

This clonotype turned up a few times. This chain joins TRBV7-2 and TRBJ2-1, with D perhaps matching TRBD1 or TRBD2 (5 bases each). The CDR3 is 16 amino acids. V lost 3 bases, J lost 0 bases, and 12 bases lay in between. The germline V gene has CDR1 SGHTA and CDR2 FQGNSA. The CDR3 spells CASSFWSGASYNEQFF. The CDR3 DNA is TGTGCCAGCAGCTTCTGGTCCGGGGCCTCCTACAATGAGCAGTTCTTC.

This chain connects TRBV6-1 to TRBJ1-2; D perhaps matches TRBD1 (6 bases). This CDR3 has 13 amino acids. Germline CDR1 reads MNHNS; CDR2 reads SASEGT. V gave up 8 bases and J gave up 8 bases, with 18 bases separating them. CDR3 nucleotides: TGTGCCAGCTTTGGACCTGACAGGCGCGGCTACACCTTC. Translation: CASFGPDRRGYTF.

The chain is built from TRBV9 and TRBJ2-3; 13 nucleotides agree with TRBD2. V dropped 2 bases and J dropped 5; count of bases not matched to a gene: 2. CDR1 SGDLS and CDR2 YYNGEE come from the germline V gene. CDR3 length: 15 residues. CDR3 DNA: TGTGCCAGCAGCGTGGGGACTAGCGGGGTAGATACGCAGTATTTT. Translation: CASSVGTSGVDTQYF. Looking up the rest from reference TRBV9 and TRBJ2-3 gives the full variable domain: DSGVTQTPKHLITATGQRVTLRCSPRSGDLSVYWYQQSLDQGLQFLIQYYNGEERAKGNILERFSAQQFPDLHSELNLSSLELGDSALYFCASSVGTSGVDTQYFGPGTRLTVL.

The rearrangement joins TRBV7-2 to TRBJ2-5; D gene uncertain. CDR3 length: 13 amino acids. Trimming took 4 bases from V and 5 from J, leaving 11 bases between them. Germline-derived CDR1 and CDR2 are SGHTA and FQGNSA. CDR3 sequence reads: CASSSANEETQYF. CDR3 nucleotides: TGTGCCAGCAGCTCAGCCAACGAGGAGACCCAGTACTTC.

The chain uses TRBV12-3 or TRBV12-4 and TRBJ2-5, with TRBD1 matching 7 bases. This CDR3 spans 15 amino acids. After removal of 4 bases from V and 5 bases from J, the junction contained 10 bases not matched to a gene. The CDR3 DNA is TGTGCCAGCAGTTCCCGACAGGGAATGCGGGAGACCCAGTACTTC. It yields the protein CASSSRQGMRETQYF.

This clonotype was found a few times. The CDR3 bases are TGCAGTGGATATTCCGGGACAACTGAAGCTTTCTTT. This gives the protein CSGYSGTTEAFF. The chain links TRBV20-1 to TRBJ1-1; TRBD1 might be the D (6 bases). There are 12 residues in the CDR3. Trimming removed 7 bases from V and 5 bases from J, with 14 bases in between. Germline loops: CDR1 DFQATT, CDR2 SNEGSKA (reference sequence).

The rearrangement joins TRBV20-1 to TRBJ1-4; weak D call: TRBD1 (6 bases). Germline V CDR1 and CDR2: DFQATT, SNEGSKA (reference sequence). V was pared by 3 bases and J by 4 bases, with 9 bases between. The CDR3 consists of 13 residues. CDR3 coding DNA: TGCAGTGCTAGGAGGACAGTTAATGAAAAACTGTTTTTT. This sequence encodes CSARRTVNEKLFF.

This rearrangement joins TRBV29-1 to TRBJ2-1; D perhaps matches TRBD1 (5 bases). Germline lookup yields CDR1 SQVTM and CDR2 ANQGSEA. The CDR3 has 13 residues. V was cut by 2 bases and J by 6 bases, with 11 bases left in between. The CDR3 loop is CSVEKQAGNEQFF. CDR3 DNA sequence: TGCAGCGTTGAAAAACAGGCCGGCAATGAGCAGTTCTTC.

J is TRBJ2-3 and V is TRBV5-5; a weak D match, TRBD2 (6 bases). The CDR3 extends over 16 amino acids. The V end was cut by 6 bases, the J end by 0 bases, with 17 bases between. Per germline, CDR1 SGHKS and CDR2 YYEKEE (reference sequence). The CDR3 DNA sequence: TGTGCCAGCATTCCCGCTCGCGGGGAAAGCACAGATACGCAGTATTTT. Its translation: CASIPARGESTDTQYF.

The chain links TRBV12-3 or TRBV12-4 to TRBJ1-5, with D possibly being TRBD1 (5 bases). CDR3 size: 16 residues. Trimming pared 7 bases from V and 3 bases from J, leaving 19 bases between. CDR3 residues: CASTYRIDKTNQPQHF. As DNA, the CDR3 is TGTGCCAGCACCTACAGGATTGACAAGACCAATCAGCCCCAGCATTTT.

This sequence joins TRBV12-3 or TRBV12-4 and TRBJ2-5; the match to TRBD1 covers 10 bases. CDR3 size: 15 residues. The V and J ends lost 8 bases and 5 bases, in that order; junction bases with no gene match: 11. In DNA form, the CDR3 reads TGTGCCAGCTCCCTCGGGACAGGGGTGTCGGAGACCCAGTACTTC. It encodes CASSLGTGVSETQYF.

In this sample, this clonotype turned up a few times. The chain has TRBV7-9 and TRBJ1-2; D unclear. The CDR3 spans 14 residues. The V gene's germline CDR1 is SEHNR and CDR2 FQNEAQ (reference sequence). Trimming took off 2 bases at V and 8 bases at J, with 15 bases between the two ends. CDR3 in DNA: TGTGCCAGCAGCTTACACGGGCCGGGTCAGGGCTACACCTTC. Translation: CASSLHGPGQGYTF.

A few counts support this clonotype. The V and J genes are TRBV3-1 and TRBJ2-7; D is unresolved. The V gene lost 4 bases and the J gene lost 3 bases, with 13 bases spanning the gap. Germline CDR1 reads LGHDT; CDR2 reads YNNKEL (reference sequence). The CDR3 is 14 residues long. The CDR3 is CASSPRKSGYEQYF. The CDR3 coding sequence is TGTGCCAGCAGCCCCCGGAAGAGTGGCTACGAGCAGTACTTC.